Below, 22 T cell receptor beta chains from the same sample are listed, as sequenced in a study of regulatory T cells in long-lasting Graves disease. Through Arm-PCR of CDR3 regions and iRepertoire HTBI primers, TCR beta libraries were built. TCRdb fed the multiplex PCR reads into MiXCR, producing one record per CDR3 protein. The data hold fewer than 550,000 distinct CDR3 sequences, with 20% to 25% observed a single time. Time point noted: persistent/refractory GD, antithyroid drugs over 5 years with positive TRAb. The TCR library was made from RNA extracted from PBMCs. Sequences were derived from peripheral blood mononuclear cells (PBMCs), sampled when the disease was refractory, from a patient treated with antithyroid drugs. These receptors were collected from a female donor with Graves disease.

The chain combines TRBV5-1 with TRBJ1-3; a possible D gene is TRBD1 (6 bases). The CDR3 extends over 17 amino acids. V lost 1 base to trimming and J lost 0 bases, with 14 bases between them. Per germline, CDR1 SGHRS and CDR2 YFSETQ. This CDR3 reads CASSLRGGQLSGNTIYF. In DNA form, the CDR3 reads TGCGCCAGCAGCTTGCGAGGTGGACAGCTCTCTGGAAACACCATATATTTT.

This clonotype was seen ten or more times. CDR3 amino acids: CASTGDTEAFF. Here the CDR3 DNA reads TGCGCCAGCACTGGCGACACTGAAGCTTTCTTT. The gene calls are TRBV5-1 and TRBJ1-1; no reliable D call. Germline V lookup: CDR1 SGHRS, CDR2 YFSETQ. This CDR3 has 11 amino acids. V lost 6 bases, J lost 3 bases, and 6 bases lay in between.

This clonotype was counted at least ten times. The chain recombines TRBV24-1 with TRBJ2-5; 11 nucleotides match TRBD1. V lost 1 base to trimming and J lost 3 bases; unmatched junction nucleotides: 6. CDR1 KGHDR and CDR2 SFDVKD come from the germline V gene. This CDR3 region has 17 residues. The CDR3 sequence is CATSDFGRTGGKETQYF. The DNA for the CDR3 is TGTGCCACCAGTGATTTTGGGAGGACAGGGGGCAAAGAGACCCAGTACTTC.

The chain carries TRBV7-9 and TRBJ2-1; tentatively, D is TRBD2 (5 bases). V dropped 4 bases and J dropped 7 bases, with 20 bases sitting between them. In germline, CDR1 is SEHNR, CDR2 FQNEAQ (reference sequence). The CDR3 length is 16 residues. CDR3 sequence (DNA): TGTGCCAGCAGCTCACCCCTGGGAGAGGGAAAAAATGAGCAGTTCTTC. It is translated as CASSSPLGEGKNEQFF.

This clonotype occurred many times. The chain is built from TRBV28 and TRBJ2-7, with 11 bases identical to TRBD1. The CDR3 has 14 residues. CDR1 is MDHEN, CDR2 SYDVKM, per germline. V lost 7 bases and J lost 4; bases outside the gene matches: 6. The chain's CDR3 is CASMPGTGGYEQYF. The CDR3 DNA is TGTGCCAGCATGCCCGGGACAGGGGGTTACGAGCAGTACTTC.

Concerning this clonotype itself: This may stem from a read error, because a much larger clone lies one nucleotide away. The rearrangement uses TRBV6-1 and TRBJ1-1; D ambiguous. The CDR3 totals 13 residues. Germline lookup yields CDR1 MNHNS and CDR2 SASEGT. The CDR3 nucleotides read TGTGCCATCAGTGAAGCTCCGTATAATGAAGCTTTCTTT. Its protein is CAISEAPYNEAFF.

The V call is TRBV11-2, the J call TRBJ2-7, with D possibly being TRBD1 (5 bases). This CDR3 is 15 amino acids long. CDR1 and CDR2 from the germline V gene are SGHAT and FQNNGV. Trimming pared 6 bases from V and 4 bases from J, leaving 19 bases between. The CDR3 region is CASRPQTDPDYEQYF. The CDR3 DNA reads TGTGCCAGCAGACCCCAGACAGACCCGGATTACGAGCAGTACTTC.

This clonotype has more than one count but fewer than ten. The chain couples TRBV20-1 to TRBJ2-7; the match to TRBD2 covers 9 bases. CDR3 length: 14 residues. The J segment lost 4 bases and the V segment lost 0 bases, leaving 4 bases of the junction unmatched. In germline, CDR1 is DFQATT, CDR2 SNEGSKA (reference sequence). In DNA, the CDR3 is TGCAGTGCTAGAGAAGCTAGCGGGATGTACGAGCAGTACTTC. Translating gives CSAREASGMYEQYF.

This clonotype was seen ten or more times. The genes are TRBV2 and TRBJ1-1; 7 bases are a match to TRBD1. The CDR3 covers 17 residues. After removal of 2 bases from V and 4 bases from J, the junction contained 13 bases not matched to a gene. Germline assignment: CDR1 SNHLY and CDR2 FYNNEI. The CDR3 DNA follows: TGTGCCAGCAGTGAAAGTGACAGGGTATATTATAGCACTGAAGCTTTCTTT. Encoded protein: CASSESDRVYYSTEAFF. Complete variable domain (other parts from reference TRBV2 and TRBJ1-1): EPEVTQTPSHQVTQMGQEVILRCVPISNHLYFYWYRQILGQKVEFLVSFYNNEISEKSEIFDDQFSVERPDGSNFTLKIRSTKLEDSAMYFCASSESDRVYYSTEAFFGQGTRLTVV.

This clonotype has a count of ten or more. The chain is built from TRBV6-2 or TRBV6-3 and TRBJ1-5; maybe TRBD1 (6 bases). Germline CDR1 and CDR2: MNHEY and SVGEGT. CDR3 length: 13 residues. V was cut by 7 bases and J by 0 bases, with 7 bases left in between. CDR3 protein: CASKGDSNQPQHF. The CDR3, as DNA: TGTGCCAGCAAGGGGGATAGCAATCAGCCCCAGCATTTT.

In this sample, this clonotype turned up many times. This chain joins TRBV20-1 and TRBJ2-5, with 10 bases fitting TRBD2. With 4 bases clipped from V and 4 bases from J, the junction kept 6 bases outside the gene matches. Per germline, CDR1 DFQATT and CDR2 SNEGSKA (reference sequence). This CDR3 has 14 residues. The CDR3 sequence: CSAIRAGGVETQYF. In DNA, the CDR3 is TGCAGTGCTATCCGAGCGGGGGGGGTAGAGACCCAGTACTTC.

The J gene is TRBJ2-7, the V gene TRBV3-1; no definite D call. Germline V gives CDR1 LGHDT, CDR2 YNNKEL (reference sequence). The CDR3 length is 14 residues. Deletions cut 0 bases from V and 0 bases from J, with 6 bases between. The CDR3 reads CASSQDPVSYEQYF. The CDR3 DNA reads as TGTGCCAGCAGCCAAGATCCAGTCTCCTACGAGCAGTACTTC.

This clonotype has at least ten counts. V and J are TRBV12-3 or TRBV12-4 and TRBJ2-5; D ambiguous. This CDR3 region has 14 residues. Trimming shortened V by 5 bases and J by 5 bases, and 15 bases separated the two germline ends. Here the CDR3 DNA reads TGTGCCAGCAGTCTGATGTTGGGTGTCGAGACCCAGTACTTC. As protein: CASSLMLGVETQYF.

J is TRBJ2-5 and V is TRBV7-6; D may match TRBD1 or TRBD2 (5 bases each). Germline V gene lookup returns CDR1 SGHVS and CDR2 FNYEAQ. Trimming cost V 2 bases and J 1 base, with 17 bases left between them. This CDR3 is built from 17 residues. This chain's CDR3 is CASSLFRDGYFQETQYF. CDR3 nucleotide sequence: TGTGCCAGCAGCTTATTTAGGGACGGTTACTTCCAAGAGACCCAGTACTTC.

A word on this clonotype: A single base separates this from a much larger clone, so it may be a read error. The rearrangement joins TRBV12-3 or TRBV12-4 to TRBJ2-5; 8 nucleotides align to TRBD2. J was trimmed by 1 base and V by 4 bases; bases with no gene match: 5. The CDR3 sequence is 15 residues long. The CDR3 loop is CASSWTSRPQETQYF. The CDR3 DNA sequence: TGTGCCAGCAGTTGGACTAGCAGACCCCAAGAGACCCAGTACTTC.

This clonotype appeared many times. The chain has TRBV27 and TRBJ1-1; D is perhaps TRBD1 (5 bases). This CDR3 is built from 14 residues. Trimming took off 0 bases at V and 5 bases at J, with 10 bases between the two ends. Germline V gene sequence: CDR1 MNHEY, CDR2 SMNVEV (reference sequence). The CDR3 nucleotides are TGTGCCAGCAGTTTATCCAGGGAGAAGACTGAAGCTTTCTTT. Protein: CASSLSREKTEAFF.

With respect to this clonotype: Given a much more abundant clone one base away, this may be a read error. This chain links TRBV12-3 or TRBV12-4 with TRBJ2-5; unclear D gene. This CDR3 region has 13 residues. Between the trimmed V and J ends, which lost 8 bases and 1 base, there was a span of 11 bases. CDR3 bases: TGTGCCAGCGTATTCTCTGGCCAAGAGACCCAGTACTTC. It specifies CASVFSGQETQYF.

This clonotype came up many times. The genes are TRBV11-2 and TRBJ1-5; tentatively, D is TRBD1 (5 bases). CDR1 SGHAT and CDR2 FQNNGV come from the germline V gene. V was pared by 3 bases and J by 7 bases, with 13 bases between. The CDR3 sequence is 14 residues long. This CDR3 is CASSLDIQGQPQHF. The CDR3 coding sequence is TGTGCCAGCAGCTTGGACATCCAAGGGCAGCCCCAGCATTTT.

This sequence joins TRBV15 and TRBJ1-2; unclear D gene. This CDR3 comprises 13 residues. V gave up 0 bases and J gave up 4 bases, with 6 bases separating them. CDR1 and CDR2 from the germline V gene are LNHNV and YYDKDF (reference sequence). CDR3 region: CATSRDLGYGYTF. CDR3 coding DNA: TGTGCCACCAGCAGAGACCTGGGCTATGGCTACACCTTC.

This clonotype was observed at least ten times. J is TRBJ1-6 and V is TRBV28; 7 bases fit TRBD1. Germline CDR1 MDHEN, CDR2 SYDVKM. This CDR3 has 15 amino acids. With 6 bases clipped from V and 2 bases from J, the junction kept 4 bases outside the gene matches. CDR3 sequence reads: CASSTDRAYNSPLHF. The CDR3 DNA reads TGTGCCAGCAGCACCGACAGGGCCTATAATTCACCCCTCCACTTT.

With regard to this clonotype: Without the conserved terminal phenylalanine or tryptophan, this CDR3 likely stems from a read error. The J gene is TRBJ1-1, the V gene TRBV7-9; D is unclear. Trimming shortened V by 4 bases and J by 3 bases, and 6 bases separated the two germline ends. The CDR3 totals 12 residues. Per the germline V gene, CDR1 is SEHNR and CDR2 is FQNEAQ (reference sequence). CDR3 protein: CASSWEDTEAFS. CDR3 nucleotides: TGTGCCAGCAGCTGGGAAGACACTGAAGCTTTCTCT.

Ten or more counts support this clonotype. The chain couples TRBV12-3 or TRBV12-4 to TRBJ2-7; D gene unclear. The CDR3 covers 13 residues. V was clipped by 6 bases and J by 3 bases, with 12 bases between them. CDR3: CASSPDGHYEQYF. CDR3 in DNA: TGTGCCAGCAGCCCGGATGGTCACTACGAGCAGTACTTC.